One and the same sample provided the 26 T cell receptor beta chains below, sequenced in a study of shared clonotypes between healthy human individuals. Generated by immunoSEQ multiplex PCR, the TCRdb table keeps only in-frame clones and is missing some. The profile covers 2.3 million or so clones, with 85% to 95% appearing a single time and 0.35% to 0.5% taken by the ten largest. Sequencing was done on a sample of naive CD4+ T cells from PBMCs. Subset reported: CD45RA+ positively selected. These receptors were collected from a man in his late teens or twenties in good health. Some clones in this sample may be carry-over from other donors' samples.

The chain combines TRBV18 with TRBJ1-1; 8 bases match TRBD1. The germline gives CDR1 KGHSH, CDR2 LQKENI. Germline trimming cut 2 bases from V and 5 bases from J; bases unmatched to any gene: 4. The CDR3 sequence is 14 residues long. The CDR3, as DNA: TGTGCCAGCTCACCAGGGACAGGTTTAACTGAAGCTTTCTTT. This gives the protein CASSPGTGLTEAFF.

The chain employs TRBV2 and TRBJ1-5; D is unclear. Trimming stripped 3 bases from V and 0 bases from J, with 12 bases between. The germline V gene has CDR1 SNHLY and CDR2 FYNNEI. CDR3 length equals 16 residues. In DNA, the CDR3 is TGTGCCAGCAGTGACCCGGGCTTTTATAGCAATCAGCCCCAGCATTTT. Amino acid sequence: CASSDPGFYSNQPQHF.

The CDR3 coding sequence is TGTGCCAGCAGCCCAACCCGGACAGAGTTCTATGGCTACACCTTC. Protein product: CASSPTRTEFYGYTF. The rearrangement links TRBV27 to TRBJ1-2; D might be TRBD1 (6 bases). In germline, CDR1 is MNHEY, CDR2 SMNVEV (reference sequence). The CDR3 length is 15 residues. The V gene lost 6 bases and the J gene lost 4 bases, with 18 bases spanning the gap.

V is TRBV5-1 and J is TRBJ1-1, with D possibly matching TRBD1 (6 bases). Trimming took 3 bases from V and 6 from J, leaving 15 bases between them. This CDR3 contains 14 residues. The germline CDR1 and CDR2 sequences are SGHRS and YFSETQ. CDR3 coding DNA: TGCGCCAGCAGCTATGGGGGCTCCTATTCTGAAGCTTTCTTT. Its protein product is CASSYGGSYSEAFF.

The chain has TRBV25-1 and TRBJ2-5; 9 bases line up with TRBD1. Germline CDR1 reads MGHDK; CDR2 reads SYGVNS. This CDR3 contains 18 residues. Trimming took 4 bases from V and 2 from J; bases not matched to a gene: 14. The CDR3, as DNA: TGTGCCAGCAGTGTGGACAGGGGAAGCGGGCGAAAACAAGAGACCCAGTACTTC. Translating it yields CASSVDRGSGRKQETQYF.

The CDR3 spells CASSSLGRGSTDTQYF. The CDR3 nucleotides read TGTGCCAGCTCATCCCTAGGAAGGGGGAGTACAGATACGCAGTATTTT. The rearrangement joins TRBV18 to TRBJ2-3; the D gene is possibly TRBD1 (6 bases). The V end lost 5 bases, the J end lost 3 bases, and 18 bases lay between the germline ends. Germline-derived CDR1 and CDR2 are KGHSH and LQKENI. CDR3 size: 16 residues.

This chain's CDR3 is CASTSPGANVLTF. CDR3 bases: TGTGCCAGCACCAGTCCTGGGGCCAACGTCCTGACTTTC. J is TRBJ2-6 and V is TRBV28; no firm D call. Germline V gene data show CDR1 as MDHEN and CDR2 as SYDVKM. There are 13 residues in the CDR3. V was clipped by 7 bases and J by 2 bases, with 6 bases between them.

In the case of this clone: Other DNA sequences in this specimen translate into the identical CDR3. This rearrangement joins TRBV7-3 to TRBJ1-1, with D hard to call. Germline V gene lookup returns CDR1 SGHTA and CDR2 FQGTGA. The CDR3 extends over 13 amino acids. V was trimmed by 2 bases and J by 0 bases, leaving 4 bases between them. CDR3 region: CASSLQVNTEAFF. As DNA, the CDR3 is TGTGCCAGCAGCTTACAGGTGAACACTGAAGCTTTCTTT.

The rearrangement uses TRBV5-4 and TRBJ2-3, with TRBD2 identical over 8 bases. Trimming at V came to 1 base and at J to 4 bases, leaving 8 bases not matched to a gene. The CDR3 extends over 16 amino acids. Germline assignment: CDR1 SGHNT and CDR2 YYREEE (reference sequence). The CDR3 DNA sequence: TGTGCCAGCAGCTTGTCACCCGGGGGGGGAGCAGATACGCAGTATTTT. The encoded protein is CASSLSPGGGADTQYF.

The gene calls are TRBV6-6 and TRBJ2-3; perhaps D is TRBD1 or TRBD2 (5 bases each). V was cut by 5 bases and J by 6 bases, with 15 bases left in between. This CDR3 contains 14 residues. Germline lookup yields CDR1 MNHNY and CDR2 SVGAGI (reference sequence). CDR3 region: CASSLSPGTDTQYF. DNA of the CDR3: TGTGCCAGCAGTCTCTCTCCGGGGACGGATACGCAGTATTTT.

The CDR3 coding sequence is TGTGCCAGCAGCCTCATGGGCGCCGGGGGGTCTGGAAACACCATATATTTT. Its translation: CASSLMGAGGSGNTIYF. The V call is TRBV7-2, the J call TRBJ1-3; D is possibly TRBD1 (5 bases). The CDR3 covers 17 residues. The V end lost 5 bases, the J end lost 1 base, and 18 bases lay between the germline ends. CDR1 and CDR2 (germline): SGHTA, FQGNSA.

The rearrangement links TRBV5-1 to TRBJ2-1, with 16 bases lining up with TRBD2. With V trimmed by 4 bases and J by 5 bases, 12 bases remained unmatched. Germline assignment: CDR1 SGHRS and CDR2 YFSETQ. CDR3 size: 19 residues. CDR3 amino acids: CASSTGRPGLAGGHNEQFF. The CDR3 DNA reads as TGCGCCAGCAGCACTGGGAGGCCGGGACTAGCGGGAGGGCACAATGAGCAGTTCTTC. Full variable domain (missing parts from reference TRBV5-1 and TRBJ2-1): KAGVTQTPRYLIKTRGQQVTLSCSPISGHRSVSWYQQTPGQGLQFLFEYFSETQRNKGNFPGRFSGRQFSNSRSEMNVSTLELGDSALYLCASSTGRPGLAGGHNEQFFGPGTRLTVL.

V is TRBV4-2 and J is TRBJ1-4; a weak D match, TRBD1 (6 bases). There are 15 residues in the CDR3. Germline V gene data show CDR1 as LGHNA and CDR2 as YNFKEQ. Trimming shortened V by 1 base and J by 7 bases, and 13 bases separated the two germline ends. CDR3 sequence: CASSQGGGAGEKLFF. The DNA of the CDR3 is TGTGCCAGCAGCCAAGGAGGGGGAGCGGGTGAAAAACTGTTTTTT.

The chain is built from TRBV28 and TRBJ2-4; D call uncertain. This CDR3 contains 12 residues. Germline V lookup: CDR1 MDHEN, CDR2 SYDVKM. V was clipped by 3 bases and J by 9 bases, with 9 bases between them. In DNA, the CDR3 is TGTGCCAGCAGTTTTAAATTCGGCATTCAGTACTTC. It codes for CASSFKFGIQYF.

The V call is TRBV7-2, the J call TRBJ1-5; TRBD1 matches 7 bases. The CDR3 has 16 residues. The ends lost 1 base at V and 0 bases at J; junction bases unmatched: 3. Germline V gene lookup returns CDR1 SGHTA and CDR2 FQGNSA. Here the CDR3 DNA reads TGTGCCAGCAGCTTAGAGGGGACAGATAGCAATCAGCCCCAGCATTTT. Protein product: CASSLEGTDSNQPQHF.

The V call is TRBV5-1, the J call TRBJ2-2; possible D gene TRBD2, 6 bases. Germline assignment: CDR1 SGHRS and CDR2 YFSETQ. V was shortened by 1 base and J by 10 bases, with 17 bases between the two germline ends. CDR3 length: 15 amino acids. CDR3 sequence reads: CASSLQLGGVEELFF. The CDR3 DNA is TGCGCCAGCAGCTTGCAACTAGGAGGGGTAGAGGAGCTGTTTTTT.

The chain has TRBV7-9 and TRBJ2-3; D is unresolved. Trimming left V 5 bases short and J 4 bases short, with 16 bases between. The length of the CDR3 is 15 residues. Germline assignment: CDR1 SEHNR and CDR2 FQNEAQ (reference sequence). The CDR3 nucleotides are TGTGCCAGCAGCCTTGGTCACCAACCAGCAGATACGCAGTATTTT. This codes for CASSLGHQPADTQYF.

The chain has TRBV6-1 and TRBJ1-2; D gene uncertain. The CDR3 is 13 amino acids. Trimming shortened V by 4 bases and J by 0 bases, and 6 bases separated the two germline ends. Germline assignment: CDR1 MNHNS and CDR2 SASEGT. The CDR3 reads CASSGAPNYGYTF. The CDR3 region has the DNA TGTGCCAGCAGTGGGGCCCCTAACTATGGCTACACCTTC.

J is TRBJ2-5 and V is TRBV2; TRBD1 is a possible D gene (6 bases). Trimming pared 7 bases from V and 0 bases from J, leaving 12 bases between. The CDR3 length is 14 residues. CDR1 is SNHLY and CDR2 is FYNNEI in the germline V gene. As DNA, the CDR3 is TGTGCCAGCATCCGGACAGAGTACCAAGAGACCCAGTACTTC. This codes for CASIRTEYQETQYF.

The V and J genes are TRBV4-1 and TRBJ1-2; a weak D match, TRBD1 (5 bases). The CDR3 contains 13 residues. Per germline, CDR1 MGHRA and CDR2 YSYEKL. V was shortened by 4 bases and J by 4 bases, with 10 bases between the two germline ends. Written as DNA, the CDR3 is TGCGCCAGCAGCCCTCGAGGGGTCTATGGCTACACCTTC. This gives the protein CASSPRGVYGYTF.

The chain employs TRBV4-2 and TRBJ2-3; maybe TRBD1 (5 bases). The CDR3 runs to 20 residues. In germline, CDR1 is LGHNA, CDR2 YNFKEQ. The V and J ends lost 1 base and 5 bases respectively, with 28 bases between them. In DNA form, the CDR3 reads TGTGCCAGCAGCCAAGCAATATCGGTAAGGGGCGGCGCTTGGGGAGATACGCAGTATTTT. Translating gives CASSQAISVRGGAWGDTQYF.

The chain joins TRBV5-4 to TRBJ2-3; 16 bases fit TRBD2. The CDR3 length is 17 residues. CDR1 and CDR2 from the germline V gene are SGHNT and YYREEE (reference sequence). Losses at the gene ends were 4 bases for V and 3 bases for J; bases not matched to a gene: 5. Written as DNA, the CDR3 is TGTGCCAGCAGCGGGGGGACTAGCGGGAGGGTTACAGATACGCAGTATTTT. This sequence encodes CASSGGTSGRVTDTQYF.

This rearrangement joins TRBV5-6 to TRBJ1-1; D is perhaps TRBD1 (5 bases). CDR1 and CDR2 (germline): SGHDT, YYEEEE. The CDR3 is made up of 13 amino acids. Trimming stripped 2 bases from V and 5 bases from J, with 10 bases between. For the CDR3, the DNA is TGTGCCAGCAGCTTTAGGGGAAGGACTGAAGCTTTCTTT. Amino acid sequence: CASSFRGRTEAFF.

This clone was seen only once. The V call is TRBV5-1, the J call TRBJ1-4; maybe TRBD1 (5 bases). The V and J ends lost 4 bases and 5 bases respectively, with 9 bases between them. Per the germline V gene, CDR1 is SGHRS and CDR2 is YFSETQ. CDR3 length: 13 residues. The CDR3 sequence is CASSPGMNEKLFF. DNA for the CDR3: TGCGCCAGCAGCCCAGGGATGAATGAAAAACTGTTTTTT.

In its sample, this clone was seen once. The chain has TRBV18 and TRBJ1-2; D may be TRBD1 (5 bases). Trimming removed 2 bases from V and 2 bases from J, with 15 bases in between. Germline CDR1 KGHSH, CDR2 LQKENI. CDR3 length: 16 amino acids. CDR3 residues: CASSPFGGTVNYGYTF. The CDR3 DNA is TGTGCCAGCTCACCATTTGGCGGGACGGTCAACTATGGCTACACCTTC.

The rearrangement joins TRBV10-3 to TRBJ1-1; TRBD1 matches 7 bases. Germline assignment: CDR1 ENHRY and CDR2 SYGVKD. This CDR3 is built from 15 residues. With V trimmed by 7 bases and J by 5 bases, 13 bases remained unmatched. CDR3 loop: CAIKDRQGLGTEAFF. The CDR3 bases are TGTGCCATCAAAGACCGACAGGGTTTAGGAACTGAAGCTTTCTTT.